The following is a TCR beta chain sequence with its context. V lost 3 bases to trimming and J lost 0 bases, with 5 bases between them. This CDR3 region has 13 residues. Germline V gene lookup returns CDR1 KGHSH and CDR2 LQKENI. This specimen comes from a study of control samples from healthy donors and cancer patients. Profiling relied on immunoSEQ multiplex PCR, and the TCRdb table lists in-frame clones only, not all of them. This table holds about 160,000 clones, around 95% found once. Specimen: blood. The clonotype was recovered from a woman between 55 and 75 years old in good health. The chain employs TRBV18 and TRBJ1-2, with D perhaps TRBD1 (5 bases). Here the CDR3 reads CASSPDTNYGYTF. The CDR3 DNA follows: TGTGCCAGCTCACCGGACACTAACTATGGCTACACCTTC.